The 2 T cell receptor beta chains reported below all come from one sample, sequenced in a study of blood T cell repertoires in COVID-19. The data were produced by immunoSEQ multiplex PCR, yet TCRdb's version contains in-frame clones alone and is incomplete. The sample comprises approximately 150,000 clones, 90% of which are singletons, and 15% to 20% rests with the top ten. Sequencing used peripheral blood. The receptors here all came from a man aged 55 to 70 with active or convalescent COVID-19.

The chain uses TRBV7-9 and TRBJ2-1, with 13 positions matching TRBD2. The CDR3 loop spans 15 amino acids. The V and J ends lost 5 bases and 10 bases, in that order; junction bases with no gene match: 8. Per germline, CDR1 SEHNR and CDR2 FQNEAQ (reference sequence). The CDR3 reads CASSVTSGRAVEQFF. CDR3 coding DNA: TGTGCCAGCAGCGTAACTAGCGGGAGGGCCGTCGAGCAGTTCTTC. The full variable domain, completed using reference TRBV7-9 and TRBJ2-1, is DTGVSQNPRHKITKRGQNVTFRCDPISEHNRLYWYRQTLGQGPEFLTYFQNEAQLEKSRLLSDRFSAERPKGSFSTLEIQRTEQGDSAMYLCASSVTSGRAVEQFFGPGTRLTVL.

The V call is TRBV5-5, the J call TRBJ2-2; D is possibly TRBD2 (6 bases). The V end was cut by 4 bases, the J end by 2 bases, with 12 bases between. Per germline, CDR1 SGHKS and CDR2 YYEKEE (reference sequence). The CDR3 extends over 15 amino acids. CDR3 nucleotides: TGTGCCAGCAGCCGAGGGACTGAAAACACCGGGGAGCTGTTTTTT. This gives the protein CASSRGTENTGELFF.